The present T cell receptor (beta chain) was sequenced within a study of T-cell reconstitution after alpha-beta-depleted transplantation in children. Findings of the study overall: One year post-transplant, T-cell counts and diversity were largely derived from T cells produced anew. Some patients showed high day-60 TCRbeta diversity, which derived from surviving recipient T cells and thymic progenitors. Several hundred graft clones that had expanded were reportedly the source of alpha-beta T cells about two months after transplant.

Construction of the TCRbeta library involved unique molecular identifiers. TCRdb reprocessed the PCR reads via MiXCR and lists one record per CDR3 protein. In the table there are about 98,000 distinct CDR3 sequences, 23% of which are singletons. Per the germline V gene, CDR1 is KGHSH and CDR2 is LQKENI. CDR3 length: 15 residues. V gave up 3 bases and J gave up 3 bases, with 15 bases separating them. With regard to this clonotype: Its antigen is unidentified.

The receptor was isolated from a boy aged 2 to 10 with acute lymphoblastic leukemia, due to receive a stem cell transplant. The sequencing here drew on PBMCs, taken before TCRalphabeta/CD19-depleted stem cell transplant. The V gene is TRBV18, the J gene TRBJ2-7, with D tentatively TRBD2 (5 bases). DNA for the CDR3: TGTGCCAGCTCACCGATGAGAAGCGGAGGCTACGAGCAGTACTTC. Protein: CASSPMRSGGYEQYF. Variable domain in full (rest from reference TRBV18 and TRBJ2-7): NAGVMQNPRHLVRRRGQEARLRCSPMKGHSHVYWYRQLPEEGLKFMVYLQKENIIDESGMPKERFSAEFPKEGPSILRIQQVVRGDSAAYFCASSPMRSGGYEQYFGPGTRLTVT.